A single sample gave rise to the 8 T cell receptor beta chains below, sequenced in a study of radiation and T cells in renal cell carcinoma. Sequencing was performed with immunoSEQ multiplex PCR; in TCRdb, only in-frame clones are kept and a portion is missing. The table lists more than 95,000 clones, around 85% of them singletons, with 5.8% in the top ten. Sample time point: blood 2 weeks post-SBRT. As for treatment: 15 Gy SBRT to primary tumor, nephrectomy 4 weeks later. This specimen was blood, taken from a patient whose treatment included radiotherapy and nephrectomy. Source of these receptors: a man aged 45-60 years with renal cell carcinoma.

DNA of the CDR3: TGCGCCAGCAGCTCCCATGGGGGGCCTACCGGGGAGCTGTTTTTT. It is translated as CASSSHGGPTGELFF. J is TRBJ2-2 and V is TRBV5-1; D possibly matches TRBD1 or TRBD2 (6 bases each). Germline CDR1 and CDR2: SGHRS and YFSETQ. The ends were cut back, 3 bases at V and 5 bases at J, with 14 bases in the middle. The CDR3 runs 15 residues.

The chain employs TRBV21-1 and TRBJ1-6. TRBV21-1 constitutes a pseudogene. There are 16 residues in the CDR3. For the CDR3, the DNA is TGTGCCAGCAGCAAACCAGCCCGGGTTGGTAATTCACCCCTCCACTTT. This encodes CASSKPARVGNSPLHF.

In this sample, this clone turned up once. This chain links TRBV2 with TRBJ2-7, with 9 nucleotides matching TRBD1. CDR1 SNHLY and CDR2 FYNNEI come from the germline V gene. The CDR3 length is 13 residues. The junction had 9 bases not matched to a gene; V was cut back by 6 bases and J by 9 bases. CDR3 loop: CASRPGTGTGQYF. In nucleotides, the CDR3 is TGTGCCAGCAGACCCGGGACAGGGACTGGGCAGTACTTC.

This rearrangement joins TRBV6-6 to TRBJ2-2; a possible D gene is TRBD1 (5 bases). The CDR3 runs 12 residues. Trimming cost V 6 bases and J 6 bases, with 8 bases left between them. Germline V gene lookup returns CDR1 MNHNY and CDR2 SVGAGI (reference sequence). The CDR3 loop is CASRQGSGELFF. The CDR3 coding sequence is TGTGCCAGCAGGCAGGGTTCCGGGGAGCTGTTTTTT.

The rearrangement links TRBV5-4 to TRBJ2-5; 16 bases match TRBD2. After removal of 3 bases from V and 4 bases from J, the junction contained 3 bases not matched to a gene. CDR1 SGHNT and CDR2 YYREEE come from the germline V gene (reference sequence). This CDR3 is 16 amino acids long. CDR3: CASSSGLAGGGETQYF. DNA of the CDR3: TGTGCCAGCAGCTCGGGACTAGCGGGAGGGGGAGAGACCCAGTACTTC.

This chain links TRBV6-4 with TRBJ2-6, with unresolved D. Trimming left V 6 bases short and J 0 bases short, with 6 bases between. This CDR3 spans 14 amino acids. In germline, CDR1 is MRHNA, CDR2 SNTAGT. The CDR3 bases are TGTGCCAGCAGCGCAGACTCTGGGGCCAACGTCCTGACTTTC. It is translated as CASSADSGANVLTF.

The chain employs TRBV29-1 and TRBJ1-2; TRBD1 matches at 9 bases. The CDR3 runs 14 residues. Germline loops: CDR1 SQVTM, CDR2 ANQGSEA. V dropped 1 base and J dropped 4; count of bases not matched to a gene: 4. The CDR3 here is CSVEVGQGVYGYTF. CDR3 coding DNA: TGCAGCGTTGAAGTGGGACAGGGAGTCTATGGCTACACCTTC.

For this clone: This sample also contains other DNA sequences that code for the same CDR3. The V gene is TRBV7-2, the J gene TRBJ2-3; 7 nucleotides align to TRBD2. This CDR3 region has 15 residues. The germline gives CDR1 SGHTA, CDR2 FQGNSA. V gave up 6 bases and J gave up 2 bases; unmatched junction bases: 8. CDR3 DNA sequence: TGTGCCAGCAGTCCTCAGCGGGGCGACACAGATACGCAGTATTTT. Translation: CASSPQRGDTDTQYF.